The clone carrying this T cell receptor beta chain was seen only a few times. The data are from a study of T cells in Graves' hyperthyroidism and ophthalmopathy. Amplified regions were TCR beta CDR3 sequences from RNA transcripts. HTBI primers were employed in a first-round RT-PCR of the TCR CDR3. MiXCR, applied by TCRdb to the multiplex PCR reads, yields one record per CDR3 protein. The sample lists more than 500,000 distinct CDR3 sequences, approximately 14% occurring once. In germline, CDR1 is MGHRA, CDR2 YSYEKL. This CDR3 is built from 14 residues. V dropped 5 bases and J dropped 15; count of bases not matched to a gene: 9. Exclusions: uncontrolled infection, other autoimmune disease, pregnancy, lactation.

V is TRBV4-1 and J is TRBJ2-4; 14 bases are a match to TRBD2. Sequenced input: blood. The TCR sequence derives from a woman in her thirties or forties with Graves' hyperthyroidism. This CDR3 reads CASSNPGLAGVSYF. The CDR3 coding sequence is TGCGCCAGCAGCAATCCGGGACTAGCGGGAGTTTCGTACTTC.